These T cell receptor beta chains were read from a single sample in a study of cytomegalovirus exposure and HLA in healthy donors. Libraries were prepared by immunoSEQ multiplex PCR; TCRdb keeps only in-frame clonotypes and omits some of them. The data contain about 180,000 clones, about 82% of them singletons. Input material: PBMCs. All receptors derive from a woman aged 50 to 60 in good health and CMV-seropositive. Each CDR3 is given with its conserved first and last residue. Each record gives: V gene, D gene, J gene, clone size, CDR3 DNA, CDR3 protein. D genes are given only for firm matches. Expanded clones are given a class, and other clones once, few, many or no size at all.

TRBV4-1	TRBD2	TRBJ2-6	-	TGCGCCAGCAGCCAACACGGCGGGGGGGCGATATCTGGGGCCAACGTCCTGACTTTC	CASSQHGGGAISGANVLTF
TRBV15	TRBD1	TRBJ1-2	-	TGTGCCACCAGCAGAGGCCAAGGGGGCGATGGCTACACCTTC	CATSRGQGGDGYTF
TRBV19	TRBD2	TRBJ2-2	once	TGTGCCAGTAGTTCCACGGGAGGGCCAGGCGGGGAGCTGTTTTTT	CASSSTGGPGGELFF
TRBV28	TRBD2	TRBJ2-4	-	TGTGCCAGCAGTTTACGAGCTAGCGGAAACCGACTAGCCAAAAACATTCAGTACTTC	CASSLRASGNRLAKNIQYF
TRBV28	-	TRBJ2-7	-	TGTGCCAGCAGGAGACAGGTTACCTACGAGCAGTACTTC	CASRRQVTYEQYF
TRBV28	TRBD1	TRBJ1-1	-	TGTGCCAGCAGCCTAGACAGGGGGAATTCATGGAACACTGAAGCTTTCTTT	CASSLDRGNSWNTEAFF
TRBV5-8	-	TRBJ1-2	once	TGTGCCAGCAGCTTCCTTAACTATGGCTACACCTTC	CASSFLNYGYTF
TRBV11-2	-	TRBJ2-3	-	TGTGCCAGCAGCCCCCGACTAGGGGAACCTACAGATACGCAGTATTTT	CASSPRLGEPTDTQYF
TRBV9	TRBD1	TRBJ1-3	-	TGTGCCAGCAGCGTAATTTCGACAGGGATCGGAAACACCATATATTTT	CASSVISTGIGNTIYF
TRBV18	TRBD2	TRBJ2-5	few	TGTGCCAGCTCACCGAGGATGGCCGTAGCGGGGGAGCAGTACTTC	CASSPRMAVAGEQYF
TRBV29-1	-	TRBJ1-5	-	TGCAGCGTTGTTCAGGGGCTCAATCAGCCCCAGCATTTT	CSVVQGLNQPQHF
TRBV27	TRBD1	TRBJ2-1	-	TGTGCCAGCAGTTCTGGGGACAGGGCCACCAATGAGCAGTTCTTC	CASSSGDRATNEQFF
TRBV15	TRBD2	TRBJ2-5	-	TGTGCCACCAGCAGACCCCGGACTAGCGGGGGGAAAGAGACCCAGTACTTC	CATSRPRTSGGKETQYF
TRBV19	-	TRBJ1-1	-	TGTGCCAGTAACACGGGGAGGGCGGGCACTGAAGCTTTCTTT	CASNTGRAGTEAFF
TRBV5-6	-	TRBJ1-2	-	TGTGCCAGCAGCGGGGGGGACACCCCATTCTATGGCTACACCTTC	CASSGGDTPFYGYTF
TRBV18	TRBD1	TRBJ2-7	-	TGTGCCAGCTCCCCGCGGGACAGGGGGTCCTACGAGCAGTACTTC	CASSPRDRGSYEQYF
TRBV18	-	TRBJ1-4	-	TGTGCCAGCTCACCACCAAGGGGAAGGGATGAAAAACTGTTTTTT	CASSPPRGRDEKLFF
TRBV6-6	TRBD2	TRBJ2-5	-	TGTGCCAGTGGCGGGGCTAGCGGGGGGGGCCAAGAGACCCAGTACTTC	CASGGASGGGQETQYF
TRBV13	-	TRBJ2-7	-	TGTGCCAGCAGCTTAGGGAGGGCGGTATTGTCGGACCGAGTTCTCCCGCAGTACTTC	CASSLGRAVLSDRVLPQYF
TRBV7-2	TRBD1	TRBJ1-1	-	TGTGCCAGCAGCATCCGACAGGGGGCTGAAGCTTTCTTT	CASSIRQGAEAFF
TRBV5-1	TRBD1	TRBJ1-2	-	TGCGCCAGCAGCTTTTTAGGACAGGGGGCTAACTATGGCTACACCTTC	CASSFLGQGANYGYTF
TRBV7-2	TRBD2	TRBJ2-1	-	TGTGCCAGCAGCTTAGTTAACCGACTACGCGGGGGGGATCATGAGCAGTTCTTC	CASSLVNRLRGGDHEQFF
TRBV7-3	TRBD2	TRBJ2-1	-	TGTGCCAGCAGCCCCGGGACTAGCAATGGTTACAATGAGCAGTTCTTC	CASSPGTSNGYNEQFF
TRBV7-2	-	TRBJ1-2	-	TGTGCCAGCAGCTTGAATACAGGCCTCTATGGCTACACCTTC	CASSLNTGLYGYTF
TRBV27	TRBD1	TRBJ1-2	-	TGTGCCAGCAGCCTCTCGGGTCGGACAGGGGGCTACTATGGCTACACCTTC	CASSLSGRTGGYYGYTF
TRBV15	TRBD1	TRBJ1-2	few	TGTGCCACCAGCAGAGATTTAAGGACAGGACTTGATGGCTACACCTTC	CATSRDLRTGLDGYTF
TRBV19	TRBD1	TRBJ1-4	-	TGTGCCAGTAGTCCGCGACCCGGGACAGGGGGAGAAAAACTGTTTTTT	CASSPRPGTGGEKLFF
TRBV7-9	-	TRBJ1-1	-	TGTGCCAGCAGCTTACAGTTTCAGTCGAACACTGAAGCTTTCTTT	CASSLQFQSNTEAFF
TRBV29-1	-	TRBJ1-1	-	TGCAGCGTTGAACTCCCGGGTGAGGGAGTGAACACTGAAGCTTTCTTT	CSVELPGEGVNTEAFF
TRBV2	-	TRBJ2-5	once	TGTGCCAGCAGTGTATCGCCAGGGGTGGAGACCCAGTACTTC	CASSVSPGVETQYF